This is a list of T cell receptor beta chains from one sample in a study of cytomegalovirus exposure and HLA in healthy donors. The method was immunoSEQ multiplex PCR; TCRdb's version includes in-frame clones alone and lacks a portion of them. With about 55,000 clones in the sample, the ten largest clones hold approximately 10%. Sequences were obtained from PBMCs. The receptors here all came from a man over 45 in good health and CMV-seropositive. Each CDR3 is given with its conserved first and last residue.

CDR3: CAWRRKGAGEQYF
V: TRBV30
J: TRBJ2-7

CDR3: CASSQIPPDRGQNGYTF
V: TRBV11-2
J: TRBJ1-2

CDR3: CASILTGGRQETQYF
V: TRBV28
J: TRBJ2-5

CDR3: CARPGLAGPRSSYEQYF
V: TRBV6-4
J: TRBJ2-7

CDR3: CASSLAQGAVGEQYF
V: TRBV5-1
J: TRBJ2-7

CDR3: CASSERLAGGPHEQFF
V: TRBV7-7
J: TRBJ2-1

CDR3: CASSQARTSGGRGQETQYF
V: TRBV14
J: TRBJ2-5

CDR3: CASSQEAGVTGELFF
V: TRBV4-3
J: TRBJ2-2

CDR3: CASSPGTGAGNTEAFF
V: TRBV5-1
J: TRBJ1-1

CDR3: CASSRDSSTNEKLFF
V: TRBV10-2
J: TRBJ1-4

CDR3: CATSGDRIGGYTF
V: TRBV15
J: TRBJ1-2

CDR3: CASGRDRGKTQYF
V: TRBV12-5
J: TRBJ2-5